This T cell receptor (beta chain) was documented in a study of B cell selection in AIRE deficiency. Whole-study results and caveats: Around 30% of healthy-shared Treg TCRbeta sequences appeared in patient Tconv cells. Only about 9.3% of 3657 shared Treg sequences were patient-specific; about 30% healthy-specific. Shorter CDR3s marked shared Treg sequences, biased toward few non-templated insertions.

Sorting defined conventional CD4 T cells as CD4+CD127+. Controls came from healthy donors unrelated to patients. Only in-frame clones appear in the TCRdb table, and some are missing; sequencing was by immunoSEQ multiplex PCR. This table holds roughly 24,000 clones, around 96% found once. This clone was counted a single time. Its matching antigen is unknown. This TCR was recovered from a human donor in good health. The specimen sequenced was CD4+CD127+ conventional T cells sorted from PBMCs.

CDR3 sequence: CASNRGGSEQFF. The CDR3, as DNA: TGTGCCAGCAACAGGGGAGGGTCTGAGCAGTTCTTC. V gene TRBV11-2 combines with J gene TRBJ2-1, with D perhaps TRBD1 or TRBD2 (7 bases each). The germline V and J ends were trimmed by 7 bases and 9 bases, with 13 bases remaining between them. This CDR3 is 12 amino acids long. Germline V gene lookup returns CDR1 SGHAT and CDR2 FQNNGV. The full variable domain, in which reference TRBV11-2 and TRBJ2-1 provide the parts outside the CDR3, is EAGVAQSPRYKIIEKRQSVAFWCNPISGHATLYWYQQILGQGPKLLIQFQNNGVVDDSQLPKDRFSAERLKGVDSTLKIQPAKLEDSAVYLCASNRGGSEQFFGPGTRLTVL.